This TCR beta chain originates from a study of blood T cell repertoires in COVID-19. Trimming took off 6 bases at V and 8 bases at J, with 11 bases between the two ends. CDR1 SNHLY and CDR2 FYNNEI come from the germline V gene. The CDR3 is 12 amino acids. Original processing notes: Nucleated cell counts were estimated from reference gene primer amplification. The method was immunoSEQ multiplex PCR; TCRdb's version includes in-frame clones alone and lacks a portion of them. That table furnishes V, J and clone size, whereas the DNA furnished D and trimming. This table has around 300,000 clones, approximately 91% appearing once.

The clonotype was recovered from a woman in her 40s who had recovered from COVID-19. Source material: PBMCs or T cells enriched from blood (not recorded which). This chain connects TRBV2 to TRBJ2-1; a weak D match, TRBD2 (7 bases). The CDR3 reads CASREGGDEQFF. The DNA of the CDR3 is TGTGCCAGCAGAGAGGGGGGGGATGAGCAGTTCTTC.